A selection of T cell receptor beta chains follows, all from one sample in a study of blood T cell repertoires in COVID-19. Libraries were prepared by immunoSEQ multiplex PCR; TCRdb keeps only in-frame clonotypes and omits some of them. The repertoire includes roughly 44,000 clones, roughly 90% of them detected once, and about an eighth sits in the top ten. Sequenced input: peripheral blood. The receptor set was obtained from an elderly man with acute or convalescent COVID-19. The CDR3 runs from the conserved cysteine through the conserved F or W. The D gene is left open where the match is weak. Rows give clone size only sometimes, using once, few, many, or a class for an expanded clone.

size: NA; V: TRBV14; J: TRBJ2-1; D: TRBD1; CDR3: CASSQDLVRQGVNEQFF; DNA: TGTGCCAGCAGCCAAGATTTGGTGCGACAGGGGGTCAATGAGCAGTTCTTC
size: NA; V: TRBV5-1; J: TRBJ1-2; D: NA; CDR3: CASSLDRGYGYTF; DNA: TGCGCCAGCAGCTTGGATCGCGGCTATGGCTACACCTTC
size: NA; V: TRBV5-1; J: TRBJ1-4; D: NA; CDR3: CASSLTNSNEKLFF; DNA: TGCGCCAGCAGCTTAACCAACTCTAATGAAAAACTGTTTTTT
size: NA; V: TRBV5-1; J: TRBJ1-1; D: NA; CDR3: CASSLNGGVLLNTEAFF; DNA: TGCGCCAGCAGCTTGAACGGGGGGGTTCTGTTGAACACTGAAGCTTTCTTT
size: NA; V: TRBV7-3; J: TRBJ1-6; D: NA; CDR3: CASSLNPQGNSPLHF; DNA: TGTGCCAGCAGCTTAAACCCCCAGGGGAATTCACCCCTCCACTTT
size: once; V: TRBV29-1; J: TRBJ1-1; D: NA; CDR3: CSVGDQGYVAFF; DNA: TGCAGCGTTGGCGATCAGGGTTACGTAGCTTTCTTT
size: NA; V: TRBV5-4; J: TRBJ1-2; D: NA; CDR3: CASSLGGRPDYGYTF; DNA: TGTGCCAGCAGCTTGGGGGGGCGGCCAGACTATGGCTACACCTTC
size: NA; V: TRBV5-4; J: TRBJ2-7; D: TRBD2; CDR3: CASSLKSSGDYEQYF; DNA: TGTGCCAGCAGCTTGAAATCTAGCGGGGACTACGAGCAGTACTTC
size: NA; V: TRBV2; J: TRBJ1-5; D: TRBD1; CDR3: CASSGDSGSNQPQHF; DNA: TGTGCCAGCAGTGGGGACAGTGGGAGCAATCAGCCCCAGCATTTT
size: NA; V: TRBV18; J: TRBJ2-6; D: NA; CDR3: CASSPQGGGASGANVLTF; DNA: TGTGCCAGCTCACCACAAGGCGGGGGCGCGTCTGGGGCCAACGTCCTGACTTTC
size: NA; V: TRBV18; J: TRBJ2-7; D: TRBD1; CDR3: CASSPIGQGIGLEQYF; DNA: TGTGCCAGCTCACCAATAGGACAGGGAATAGGGCTCGAGCAGTACTTC
size: NA; V: TRBV2; J: TRBJ2-7; D: NA; CDR3: CASRGGLINYEQYF; DNA: TGTGCCAGCAGGGGGGGACTGATAAACTACGAGCAGTACTTC
size: NA; V: TRBV7-9; J: TRBJ1-1; D: TRBD1; CDR3: CASSRDRDEAFF; DNA: TGTGCCAGCAGCCGGGACAGGGATGAAGCTTTCTTT
size: NA; V: TRBV18; J: TRBJ1-1; D: NA; CDR3: CASSPIRQDTEAFF; DNA: TGTGCCAGCTCACCAATCCGACAGGACACTGAAGCTTTCTTT
size: NA; V: TRBV6-5; J: TRBJ1-1; D: TRBD1; CDR3: CASSYSPGGAEAFF; DNA: TGTGCCAGCAGTTACTCCCCAGGGGGAGCTGAAGCTTTCTTT
size: NA; V: TRBV20-1; J: TRBJ1-5; D: NA; CDR3: CSASSGVHQPQHF; DNA: TGCAGTGCTAGTTCAGGGGTCCATCAGCCCCAGCATTTT
size: NA; V: TRBV18; J: TRBJ2-6; D: TRBD1; CDR3: CASSPTQGMDSGANVLTF; DNA: TGTGCCAGCTCACCTACACAGGGGATGGACTCTGGGGCCAACGTCCTGACTTTC
size: NA; V: TRBV3-1/TRBV3-2; J: TRBJ2-3; D: NA; CDR3: CAAGTSTDTQYF; DNA: TGTGCCGCGGGGACGAGCACAGATACGCAGTATTTT
size: NA; V: TRBV28; J: TRBJ1-4; D: TRBD1; CDR3: CASSRWTGEGGEANEKLFF; DNA: TGTGCCAGCAGTCGATGGACAGGGGAAGGGGGGGAGGCTAATGAAAAACTGTTTTTT
size: few; V: TRBV4-1; J: TRBJ2-2; D: TRBD2; CDR3: CASSQGGLAGGPGELFF; DNA: TGCGCCAGCAGCCAAGGAGGCCTAGCGGGGGGGCCCGGGGAGCTGTTTTTT